This TCR beta chain stems from a study of CD8+CD57+ T cells in acquired aplastic anemia. Study context: Sorting CD4+ and CD8+ cells gave DNA averaging 3.2 ug.

TCR beta VDJ and CDR3 were profiled, and genomic DNA was the template. TCRdb itself ran the reads through MiXCR, one entry per CDR3 protein. The sample has under 350,000 distinct CDR3 sequences; roughly 59% are singletons. This clonotype was seen many times. Its antigen remains unknown. Selection for sequencing was limited to patients who had shown CD8+CD57+ cell expansion by flow cytometry. When blood sampling took place, the patients had received no therapy. Study findings and constraints: About 30 was the count of CD8+ CDR3 sequences that patients shared with controls. Patients showed no significant difference from controls in CD8+ Simpson's diversity.

This receptor was obtained from a human donor with aplastic anemia. Sequencing used sorted CD4+, CD8+, or CD8+CD57+ T cells (not recorded which) from PBMCs.

The CDR3 loop is CASSTGTDSNQPQHF. The DNA of the CDR3 is TGTGCTAGTTCTACCGGGACAGATAGCAATCAGCCCCAGCATTTT. This chain uses TRBV12-5 with TRBJ1-5; 7 bases align to TRBD1. CDR1 and CDR2 (germline): LGHNT, FRNRAP. The V and J ends lost 8 bases and 0 bases, in that order; junction bases with no gene match: 7. The CDR3 covers 15 residues. Variable domain in full (rest from reference TRBV12-5 and TRBJ1-5): DARVTQTPRHKVTEMGQEVTMRCQPILGHNTVFWYRQTMMQGLELLAYFRNRAPLDDSGMPKDRFSAEMPDATLATLKIQPSEPRDSAVYFCASSTGTDSNQPQHFGDGTRLSIL.